The subject of this entry is one TCR beta chain. The data derive from a study of blood T cell repertoires in COVID-19. On the study more broadly: Spain, Italy and the United States supplied samples that represented acute and convalescent COVID-19.

CDR1 is MDHEN, CDR2 SYDVKM, per germline. This CDR3 is 15 amino acids long. Trimming at V came to 6 bases and at J to 7 bases, leaving 12 bases not matched to a gene. Clones were read by immunoSEQ multiplex PCR, and TCRdb kept only the in-frame ones, dropping some. The table has about 93,000 clones, roughly 80% seen once. V and J are TRBV28 and TRBJ2-7, with 10 bases identical to TRBD1. The sequenced sample consisted of peripheral blood. This TCR derives from a human donor in a cohort sampled during active COVID-19. The CDR3 here is CASRGGGQGSREQYF. CDR3 in DNA: TGTGCCAGCAGGGGTGGGGGACAGGGGAGTCGGGAGCAGTACTTC.